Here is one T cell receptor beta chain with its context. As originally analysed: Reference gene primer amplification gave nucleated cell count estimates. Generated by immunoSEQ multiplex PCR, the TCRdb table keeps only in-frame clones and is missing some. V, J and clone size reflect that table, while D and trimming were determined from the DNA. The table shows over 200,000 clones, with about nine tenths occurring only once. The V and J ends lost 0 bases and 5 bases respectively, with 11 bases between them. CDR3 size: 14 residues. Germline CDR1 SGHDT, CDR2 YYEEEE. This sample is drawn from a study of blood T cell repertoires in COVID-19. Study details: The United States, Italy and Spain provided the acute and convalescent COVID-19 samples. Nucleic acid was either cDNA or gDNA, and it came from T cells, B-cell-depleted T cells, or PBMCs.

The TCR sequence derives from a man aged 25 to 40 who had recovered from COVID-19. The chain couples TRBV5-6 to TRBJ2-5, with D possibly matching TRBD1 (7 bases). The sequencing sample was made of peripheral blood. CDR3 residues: CASSLEGAGETQYF. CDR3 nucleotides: TGTGCCAGCAGCTTGGAGGGGGCGGGGGAGACCCAGTACTTC.